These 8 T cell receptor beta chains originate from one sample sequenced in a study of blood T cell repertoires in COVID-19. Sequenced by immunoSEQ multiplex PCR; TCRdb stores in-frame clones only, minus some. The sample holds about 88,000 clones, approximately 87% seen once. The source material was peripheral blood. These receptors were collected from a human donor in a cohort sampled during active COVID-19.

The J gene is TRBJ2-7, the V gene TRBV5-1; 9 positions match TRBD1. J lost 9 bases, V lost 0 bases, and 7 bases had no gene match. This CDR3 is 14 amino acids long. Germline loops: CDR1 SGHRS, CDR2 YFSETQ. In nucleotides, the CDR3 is TGCGCCAGCAGCTTGGAGCTGGACAGGGGACGGCAGTACTTC. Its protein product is CASSLELDRGRQYF.

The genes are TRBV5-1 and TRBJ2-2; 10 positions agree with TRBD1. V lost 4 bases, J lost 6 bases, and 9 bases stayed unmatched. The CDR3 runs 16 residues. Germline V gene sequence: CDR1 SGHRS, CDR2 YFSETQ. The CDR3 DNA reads TGCGCCAGCAGCCAACAGGGACAGGGGCAAGCCGGGGAGCTGTTTTTT. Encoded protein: CASSQQGQGQAGELFF. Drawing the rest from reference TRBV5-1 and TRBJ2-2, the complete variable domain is KAGVTQTPRYLIKTRGQQVTLSCSPISGHRSVSWYQQTPGQGLQFLFEYFSETQRNKGNFPGRFSGRQFSNSRSEMNVSTLELGDSALYLCASSQQGQGQAGELFFGEGSRLTVL.

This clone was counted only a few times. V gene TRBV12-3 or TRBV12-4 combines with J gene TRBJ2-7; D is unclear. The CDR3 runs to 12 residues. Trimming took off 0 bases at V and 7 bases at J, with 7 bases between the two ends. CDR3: CASSLAAGEQYF. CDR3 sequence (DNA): TGTGCCAGCAGTTTAGCGGCCGGGGAGCAGTACTTC.

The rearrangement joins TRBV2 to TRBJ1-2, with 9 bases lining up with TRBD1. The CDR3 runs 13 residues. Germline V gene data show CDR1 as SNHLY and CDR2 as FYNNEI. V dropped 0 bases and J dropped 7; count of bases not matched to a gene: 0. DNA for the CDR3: TGTGCCAGCAGTGAAGCGACAGGGGGTGGCTACACCTTC. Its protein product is CASSEATGGGYTF.

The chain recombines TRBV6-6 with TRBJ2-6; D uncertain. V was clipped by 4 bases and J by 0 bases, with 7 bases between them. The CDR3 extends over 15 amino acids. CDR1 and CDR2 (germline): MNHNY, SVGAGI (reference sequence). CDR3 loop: CASSSESSGANVLTF. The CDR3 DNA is TGTGCCAGCAGTTCGGAGAGCTCTGGGGCCAACGTCCTGACTTTC.

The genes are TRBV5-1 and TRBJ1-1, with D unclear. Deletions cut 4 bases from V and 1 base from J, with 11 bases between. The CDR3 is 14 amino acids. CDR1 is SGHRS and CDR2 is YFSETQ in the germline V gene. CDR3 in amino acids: CASSRRNQNTEAFF. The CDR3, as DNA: TGCGCCAGCAGCCGCAGGAACCAGAACACTGAAGCTTTCTTT.

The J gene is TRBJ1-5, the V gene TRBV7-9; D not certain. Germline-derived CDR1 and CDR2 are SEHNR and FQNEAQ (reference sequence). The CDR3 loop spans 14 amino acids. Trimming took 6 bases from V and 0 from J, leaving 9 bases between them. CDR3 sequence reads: CASSYSFSNQPQHF. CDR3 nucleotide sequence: TGTGCCAGCAGTTACAGTTTTAGCAATCAGCCCCAGCATTTT.

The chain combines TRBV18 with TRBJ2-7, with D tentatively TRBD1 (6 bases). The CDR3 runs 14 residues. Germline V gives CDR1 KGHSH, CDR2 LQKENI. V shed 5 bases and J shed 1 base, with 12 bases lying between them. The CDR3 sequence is CASSLTGSSYEQYF. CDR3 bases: TGTGCCAGCTCATTGACAGGCTCATCCTACGAGCAGTACTTC.